The T cell receptor beta chain under discussion was sequenced for a study of Ad26.COV2.S vaccination and SARS-CoV-2 variants. General study findings and limits: Vaccine and placebo recipients had similar non-spike TCR breadth.

Comments on this clone: As yet, its antigen is unknown.

Libraries were prepared by immunoSEQ multiplex PCR; TCRdb keeps only in-frame clonotypes and omits some of them. The profile shows under 600,000 clones, 80% to 90% of them singletons. As for treatment: around 19 received Ad26.COV2.S at low or high dose, single or two shots; 5 received placebo; per-sample allocation not given. After the first vaccine or placebo injection, samples were drawn on day 63. Germline V gives CDR1 SGHTA, CDR2 FQGNSA. Trimming took 5 bases from V and 1 from J, leaving 17 bases between them. The CDR3 has 16 amino acids. The sequence was collected from a person aged 18 to 59 who received the Ad26.COV2.S COVID-19 vaccine or a placebo. Sequences were derived from peripheral blood, sampled in a trial of Ad26.COV2.S vaccine versus placebo. The chain has TRBV7-2 and TRBJ1-1; D is uncertain. In DNA, the CDR3 is TGTGCCAGCAGCCCCGTTAACAGACCCTGGAACACTGAAGCTTTCTTT. It codes for CASSPVNRPWNTEAFF.